This TCR beta chain derives from a study of blood T cell repertoires in COVID-19. Per the original methods: The authors estimated nucleated cell counts from reference gene primer amplification. Data came from immunoSEQ multiplex PCR; TCRdb stores just in-frame clones and leaves some out. From that table come the V and J calls and clone size; the DNA was used to work out D and trimming. Among roughly 400,000 clones listed, 90% were seen once. Participants were aged about 18 to 89 years, lived in 20 to 30 US areas, and enrolled virtually. Clinical histories supplied by participants themselves formed the basis of cohort assignment. Cohort 3 recovery required two negative PCRs, clearance, or symptom resolution. This clone showed up just a few times. The origin of this receptor is a man aged 18 to 30 who had recovered from COVID-19. Specimen: PBMCs or T cells enriched from blood (not recorded which).

The DNA of the CDR3 is TGTGCCTGGAGTGTACACTCGGGACAGGTCGATCTTAGCAATCAGCCCCAGCATTTT. Amino acid sequence: CAWSVHSGQVDLSNQPQHF. V usage is TRBV30 and J usage is TRBJ1-5; 8 bases are shared with TRBD1. CDR3 length: 19 amino acids. Trimming at V came to 0 bases and at J to 0 bases, leaving 13 bases not matched to a gene. In germline, CDR1 is GTSNPN, CDR2 SVGIG (reference sequence).